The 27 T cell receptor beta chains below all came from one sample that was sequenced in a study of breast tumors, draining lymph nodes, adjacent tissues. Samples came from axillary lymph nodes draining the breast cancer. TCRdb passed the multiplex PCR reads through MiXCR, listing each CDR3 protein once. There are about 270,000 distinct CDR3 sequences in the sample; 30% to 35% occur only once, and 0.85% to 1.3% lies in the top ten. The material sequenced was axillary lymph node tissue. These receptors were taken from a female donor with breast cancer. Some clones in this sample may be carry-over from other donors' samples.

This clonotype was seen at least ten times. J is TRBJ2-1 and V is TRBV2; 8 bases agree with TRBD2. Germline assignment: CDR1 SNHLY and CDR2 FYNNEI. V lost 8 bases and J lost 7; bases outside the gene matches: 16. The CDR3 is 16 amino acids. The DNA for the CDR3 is TGTGCCAGCCCTGGCTTAGCCGGGACTAGTTCAAATGAGCAGTTCTTC. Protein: CASPGLAGTSSNEQFF.

This CDR3 is CASSGTANSYEQYF. CDR3 bases: TGTGCCAGTAGTGGGACAGCCAACTCCTACGAGCAGTACTTC. V is TRBV19 and J is TRBJ2-7, with 7 positions matching TRBD1. CDR1 and CDR2 from the germline V gene are LNHDA and SQIVND (reference sequence). The CDR3 is 14 residues long. V gave up 5 bases and J gave up 0 bases; unmatched junction bases: 4.

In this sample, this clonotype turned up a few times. As DNA, the CDR3 is TGTGCCTGGAGTCGAGAAATAGCGGAAGAGACCCAGTACTTC. Protein product: CAWSREIAEETQYF. V usage is TRBV30 and J usage is TRBJ2-5, with D perhaps TRBD2 (6 bases). There are 14 residues in the CDR3. V was cut by 2 bases and J by 3 bases, with 13 bases left in between. In germline, CDR1 is GTSNPN, CDR2 SVGIG (reference sequence).

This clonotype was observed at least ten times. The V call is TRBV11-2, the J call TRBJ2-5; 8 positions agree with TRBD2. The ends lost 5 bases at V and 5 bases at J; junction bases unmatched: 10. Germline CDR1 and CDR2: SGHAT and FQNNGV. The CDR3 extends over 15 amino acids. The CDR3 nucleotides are TGTGCCAGCAGCAACAGCGGGAGCCTCCGGGAGACCCAGTACTTC. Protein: CASSNSGSLRETQYF.

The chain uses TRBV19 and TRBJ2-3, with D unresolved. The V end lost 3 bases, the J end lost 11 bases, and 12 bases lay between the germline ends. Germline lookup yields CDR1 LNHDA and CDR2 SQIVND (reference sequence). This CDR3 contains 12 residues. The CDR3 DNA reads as TGTGCCAGTAGTATTCGTGATGGTGAGCAGTATTTT. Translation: CASSIRDGEQYF.

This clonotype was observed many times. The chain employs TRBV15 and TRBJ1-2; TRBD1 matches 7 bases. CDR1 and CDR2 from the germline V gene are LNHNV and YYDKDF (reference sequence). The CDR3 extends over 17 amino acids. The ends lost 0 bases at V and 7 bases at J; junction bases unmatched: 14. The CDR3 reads CATSRDGPGQRGGGYTF. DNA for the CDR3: TGTGCCACCAGCAGAGATGGCCCGGGACAGCGGGGAGGTGGCTACACCTTC.

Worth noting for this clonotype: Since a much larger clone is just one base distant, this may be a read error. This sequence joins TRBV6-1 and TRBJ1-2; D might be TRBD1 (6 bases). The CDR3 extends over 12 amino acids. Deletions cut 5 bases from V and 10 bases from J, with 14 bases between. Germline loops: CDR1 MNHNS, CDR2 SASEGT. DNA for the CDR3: TGTGCCAGCAGTCAAAGGGACATCTCCTACACCTTC. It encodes CASSQRDISYTF.

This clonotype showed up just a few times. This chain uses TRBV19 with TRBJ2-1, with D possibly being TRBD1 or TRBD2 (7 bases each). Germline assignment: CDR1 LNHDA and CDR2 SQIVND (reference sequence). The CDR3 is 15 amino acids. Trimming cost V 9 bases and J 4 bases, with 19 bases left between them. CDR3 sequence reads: CASAGGGVVYNEQFF. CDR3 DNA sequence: TGTGCCAGCGCAGGGGGGGGGGTGGTTTACAATGAGCAGTTCTTC.

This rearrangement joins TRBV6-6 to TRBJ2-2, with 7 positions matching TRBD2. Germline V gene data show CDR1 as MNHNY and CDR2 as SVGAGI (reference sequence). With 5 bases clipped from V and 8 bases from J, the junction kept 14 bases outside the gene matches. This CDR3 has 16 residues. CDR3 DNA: TGTGCCAGCAGTCCCCGGGACTTCGCCGGGAGGGGGGAGCTGTTTTTT. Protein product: CASSPRDFAGRGELFF.

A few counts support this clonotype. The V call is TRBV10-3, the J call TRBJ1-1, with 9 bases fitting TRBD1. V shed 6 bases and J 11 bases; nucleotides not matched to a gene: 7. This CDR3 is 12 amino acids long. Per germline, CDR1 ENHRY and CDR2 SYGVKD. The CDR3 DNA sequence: TGTGCCATCAGCGAGGGGGACAGGGAGGCTTTCTTT. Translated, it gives CAISEGDREAFF.

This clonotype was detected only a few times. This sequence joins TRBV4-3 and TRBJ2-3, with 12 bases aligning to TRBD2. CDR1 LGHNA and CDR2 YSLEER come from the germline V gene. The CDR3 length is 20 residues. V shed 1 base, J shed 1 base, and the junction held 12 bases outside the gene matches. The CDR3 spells CASSQVASGGGSLGTDTQYF. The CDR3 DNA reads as TGCGCCAGCAGCCAAGTGGCTAGCGGGGGGGGCTCTCTGGGCACAGATACGCAGTATTTT.

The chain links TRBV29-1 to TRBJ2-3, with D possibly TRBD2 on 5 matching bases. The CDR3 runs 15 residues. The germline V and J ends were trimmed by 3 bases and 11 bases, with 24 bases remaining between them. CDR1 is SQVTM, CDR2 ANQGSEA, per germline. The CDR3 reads CSVDSGISSYNEQYF. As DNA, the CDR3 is TGCAGCGTTGACTCCGGGATAAGCTCCTACAATGAGCAGTATTTT.

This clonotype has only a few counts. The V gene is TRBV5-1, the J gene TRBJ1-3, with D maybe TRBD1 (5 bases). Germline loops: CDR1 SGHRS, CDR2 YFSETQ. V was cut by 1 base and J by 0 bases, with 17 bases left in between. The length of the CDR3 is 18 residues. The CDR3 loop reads CASSLRGGNWDSGNTIYF. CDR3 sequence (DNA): TGCGCCAGCAGCTTGCGGGGGGGTAATTGGGACTCTGGAAACACCATATATTTT.

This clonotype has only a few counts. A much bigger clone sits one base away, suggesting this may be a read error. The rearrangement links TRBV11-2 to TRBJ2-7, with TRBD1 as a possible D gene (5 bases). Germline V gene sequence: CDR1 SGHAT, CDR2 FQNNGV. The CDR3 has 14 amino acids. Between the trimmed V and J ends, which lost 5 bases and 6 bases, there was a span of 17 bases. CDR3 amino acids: CASSPSPTAPEQYF. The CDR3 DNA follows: TGTGCCAGCAGCCCTTCCCCGACAGCGCCCGAGCAGTACTTC.

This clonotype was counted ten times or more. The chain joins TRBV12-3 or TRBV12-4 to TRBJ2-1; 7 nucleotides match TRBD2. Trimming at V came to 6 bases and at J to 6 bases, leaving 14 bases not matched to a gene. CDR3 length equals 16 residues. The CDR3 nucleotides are TGTGCCAGCAGCTTTACCCCCGGGGGGATATTCAATGAGCAGTTCTTC. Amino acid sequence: CASSFTPGGIFNEQFF.

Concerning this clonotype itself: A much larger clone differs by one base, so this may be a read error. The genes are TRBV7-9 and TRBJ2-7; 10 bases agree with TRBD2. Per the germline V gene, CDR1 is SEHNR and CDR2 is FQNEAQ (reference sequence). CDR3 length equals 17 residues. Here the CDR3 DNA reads TGTGCCAGCAGCCCTCCTTCTAGCGGGAGACCTCACTACGAGCAGCACTTC. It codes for CASSPPSSGRPHYEQHF.

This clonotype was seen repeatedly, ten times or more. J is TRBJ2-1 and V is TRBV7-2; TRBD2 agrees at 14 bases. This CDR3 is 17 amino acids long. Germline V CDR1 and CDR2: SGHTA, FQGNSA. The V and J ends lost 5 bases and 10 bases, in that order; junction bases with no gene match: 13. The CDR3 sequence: CASSRTPPGLAGEEQFF. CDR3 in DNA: TGTGCCAGCAGCCGAACCCCGCCGGGACTAGCGGGAGAAGAGCAGTTCTTC.

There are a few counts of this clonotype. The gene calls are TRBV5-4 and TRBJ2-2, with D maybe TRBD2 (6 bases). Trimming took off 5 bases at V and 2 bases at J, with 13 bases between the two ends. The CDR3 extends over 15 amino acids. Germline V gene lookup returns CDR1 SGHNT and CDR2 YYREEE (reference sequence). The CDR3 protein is CASRVGLINTGELFF. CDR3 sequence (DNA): TGTGCCAGCAGAGTAGGACTAATTAACACCGGGGAGCTGTTTTTT. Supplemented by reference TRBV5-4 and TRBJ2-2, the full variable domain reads ETGVTQSPTHLIKTRGQQVTLRCSSQSGHNTVSWYQQALGQGPQFIFQYYREEENGRGNFPPRFSGLQFPNYSSELNVNALELDDSALYLCASRVGLINTGELFFGEGSRLTVL.

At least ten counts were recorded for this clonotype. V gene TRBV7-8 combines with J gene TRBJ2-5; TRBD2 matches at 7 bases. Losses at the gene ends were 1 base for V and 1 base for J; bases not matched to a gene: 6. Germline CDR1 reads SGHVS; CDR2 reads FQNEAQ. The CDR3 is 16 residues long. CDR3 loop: CASSLEAGLLQETQYF. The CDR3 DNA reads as TGTGCCAGCAGCTTAGAGGCGGGACTACTCCAAGAGACCCAGTACTTC.

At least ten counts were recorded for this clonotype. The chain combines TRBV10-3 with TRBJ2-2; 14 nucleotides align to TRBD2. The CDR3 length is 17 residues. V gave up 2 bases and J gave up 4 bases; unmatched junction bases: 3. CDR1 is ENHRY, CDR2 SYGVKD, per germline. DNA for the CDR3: TGTGCCATCAGTGAGGGACTAGCGGGAGGCCGCACCGGGGAGCTGTTTTTT. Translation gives CAISEGLAGGRTGELFF.

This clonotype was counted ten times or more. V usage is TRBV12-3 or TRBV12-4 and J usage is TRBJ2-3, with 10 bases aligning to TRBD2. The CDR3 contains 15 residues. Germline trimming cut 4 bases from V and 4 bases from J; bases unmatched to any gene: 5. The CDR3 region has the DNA TGTGCCAGCAGTTGGACTAGCGGAGCCTCAGATACGCAGTATTTT. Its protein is CASSWTSGASDTQYF.

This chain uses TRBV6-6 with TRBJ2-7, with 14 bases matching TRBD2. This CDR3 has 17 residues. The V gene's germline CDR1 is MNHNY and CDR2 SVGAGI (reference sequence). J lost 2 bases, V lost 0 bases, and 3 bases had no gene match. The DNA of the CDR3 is TGTGCCAGCAGTTACTCGGGGACTAGCGGGAGTACCTACGAGCAGTACTTC. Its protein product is CASSYSGTSGSTYEQYF.

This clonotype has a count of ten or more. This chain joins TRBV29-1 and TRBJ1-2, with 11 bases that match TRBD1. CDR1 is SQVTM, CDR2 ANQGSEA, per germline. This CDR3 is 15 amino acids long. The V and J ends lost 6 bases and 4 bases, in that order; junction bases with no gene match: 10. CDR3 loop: CSVVTGTGGPYGYTF. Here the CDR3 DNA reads TGCAGCGTAGTAACCGGGACAGGGGGTCCCTATGGCTACACCTTC.

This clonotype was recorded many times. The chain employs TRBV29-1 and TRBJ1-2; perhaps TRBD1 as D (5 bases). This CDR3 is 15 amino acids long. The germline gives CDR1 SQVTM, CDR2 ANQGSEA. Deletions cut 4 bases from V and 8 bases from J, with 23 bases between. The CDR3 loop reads CSVVQGTSNALGYTF. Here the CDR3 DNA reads TGCAGCGTTGTGCAAGGGACCTCGAACGCTTTGGGCTACACCTTC.

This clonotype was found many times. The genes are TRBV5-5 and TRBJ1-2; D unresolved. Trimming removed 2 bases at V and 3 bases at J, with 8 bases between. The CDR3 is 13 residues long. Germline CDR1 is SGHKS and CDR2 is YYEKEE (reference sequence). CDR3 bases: TGTGCCAGCAGCTTTAAGCCCGACTATGGCTACACCTTC. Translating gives CASSFKPDYGYTF.

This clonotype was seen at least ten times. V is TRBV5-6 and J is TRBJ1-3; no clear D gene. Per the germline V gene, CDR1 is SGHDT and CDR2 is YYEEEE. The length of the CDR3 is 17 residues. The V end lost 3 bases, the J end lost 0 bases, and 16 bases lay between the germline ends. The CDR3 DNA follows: TGTGCCAGCAGCTCGATCGAGACACCGAGCTCTGGAAACACCATATATTTT. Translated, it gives CASSSIETPSSGNTIYF.

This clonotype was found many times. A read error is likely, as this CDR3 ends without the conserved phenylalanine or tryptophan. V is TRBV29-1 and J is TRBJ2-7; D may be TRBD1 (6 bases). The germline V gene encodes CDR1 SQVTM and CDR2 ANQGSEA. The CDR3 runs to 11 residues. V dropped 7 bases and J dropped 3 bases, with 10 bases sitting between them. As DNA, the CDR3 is TGCAGCGCCCAGGACAGCTACGAGCAGTACCTC. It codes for CSAQDSYEQYL.